This entry concerns a single T cell receptor beta chain. This sample is part of a study of CD8+CD57+ T cells in acquired aplastic anemia. Study summary: The mean DNA yield obtained from sorted CD4+ and CD8+ cells came to about 3.2 ug.

Trimming cost V 5 bases and J 4 bases, with 15 bases left between them. The CDR3 sequence is 14 residues long. Germline loops: CDR1 SGDLS, CDR2 YYNGEE. Investigators profiled TCR beta VDJ and CDR3 from genomic DNA template. TCRdb used MiXCR to reprocess the reads, holding one entry per CDR3 protein. The sample shows 200,000 or so distinct CDR3 sequences, 64% of them seen only once. The genes are TRBV9 and TRBJ1-1, with D maybe TRBD1 (5 bases). The sequence derives from a human donor with severe aplastic anemia or a healthy control (not recorded which). The material sequenced was sorted CD4+, CD8+, or CD8+CD57+ T cells (not recorded which) from PBMCs. CDR3: CASSYLGLGTEAFF. CDR3 in DNA: TGTGCCAGCAGTTACTTGGGGCTAGGCACTGAAGCTTTCTTT.